The 22 T cell receptor beta chains below all came from one sample that was sequenced in a study of early stage breast cancer tumors. Repertoires were generated with immunoSEQ multiplex PCR, while TCRdb's copy carries only in-frame clones and drops some. The sample gives over 25,000 clones, about 70% of which show up once; roughly 33% is in the top ten. Input material: blood. Every receptor here comes from a person aged 50-59 years with breast cancer.

This clone has only one observation. The V and J genes are TRBV10-3 and TRBJ1-2; weak D call: TRBD1 (6 bases). Trimming cost V 0 bases and J 0 bases, with 8 bases left between them. The CDR3 length is 15 residues. Germline V gene sequence: CDR1 ENHRY, CDR2 SYGVKD. As DNA, the CDR3 is TGTGCCATCAGTGAGTCCAGGACAGCTAACTATGGCTACACCTTC. It yields the protein CAISESRTANYGYTF.

This chain uses TRBV5-5 with TRBJ2-7; 14 positions agree with TRBD2. V trimming: 4 bases; J trimming: 9 bases; junction bases outside the gene matches: 6. Germline CDR1 reads SGHKS; CDR2 reads YYEKEE (reference sequence). There are 14 residues in the CDR3. The chain's CDR3 is CASSQGLAGVRQYF. The CDR3 nucleotides are TGTGCCAGCAGCCAGGGACTAGCGGGAGTTAGGCAGTACTTC.

This chain connects TRBV6-6 to TRBJ2-1, with D perhaps matching TRBD1 (6 bases). The germline V gene encodes CDR1 MNHNY and CDR2 SVGAGI (reference sequence). The CDR3 has 12 residues. Trimming removed 10 bases at V and 2 bases at J, with 9 bases between. Here the CDR3 DNA reads TGTGCCACCTCAGGGGCCTACAATGAGCAGTTCTTC. It codes for CATSGAYNEQFF.

The chain recombines TRBV27 with TRBJ2-7, with TRBD1 matching 11 bases. CDR3 size: 19 residues. With 5 bases clipped from V and 2 bases from J, the junction kept 17 bases outside the gene matches. CDR1 is MNHEY, CDR2 SMNVEV, per germline (reference sequence). The CDR3 bases are TGTGCCAGCAGTGGTTCAAGACGACTCGGGACAGGGGGTGCCTACGAGCAGTACTTC. Amino acid sequence: CASSGSRRLGTGGAYEQYF.

The chain is built from TRBV5-6 and TRBJ2-2; no clear D gene. The CDR3 covers 15 residues. Trimming took off 4 bases at V and 7 bases at J, with 17 bases between the two ends. Germline assignment: CDR1 SGHDT and CDR2 YYEEEE. In DNA, the CDR3 is TGTGCCAGCAGCCCCGCCGTGGGCCAAGGCGGGGAGCTGTTTTTT. It encodes CASSPAVGQGGELFF.

A few counts support this clone. The V gene is TRBV10-1, the J gene TRBJ1-3, with TRBD1 identical over 7 bases. The CDR3 is 14 amino acids. CDR1 and CDR2 from the germline V gene are WNHNN and SYGVQD (reference sequence). V trimming: 6 bases; J trimming: 2 bases; junction bases outside the gene matches: 4. CDR3 sequence: CASRETGTGNTIYF. The CDR3 coding sequence is TGCGCCAGCAGGGAGACAGGGACTGGAAACACCATATATTTT.

The rearrangement joins TRBV5-1 to TRBJ1-2; D is undetermined. CDR1 and CDR2 (germline): SGHRS, YFSETQ. CDR3 length: 13 residues. Trimming took off 4 bases at V and 4 bases at J, with 11 bases between the two ends. The CDR3: CASSADGSYGYTF. The CDR3 nucleotides are TGCGCCAGCAGCGCCGACGGCAGCTATGGCTACACCTTC.

Relative to its sample, this clone is medium-sized. This sample includes further DNA sequences coding for the same CDR3. The chain uses TRBV5-8 and TRBJ1-5; unclear D gene. This CDR3 is 15 amino acids long. The V end was cut by 0 bases, the J end by 0 bases, with 7 bases between. Germline values: CDR1 SGHTS, CDR2 YDEGEE. CDR3 region: CASSLEGYSNQPQHF. In DNA, the CDR3 is TGTGCCAGCAGCTTGGAGGGTTATAGCAATCAGCCCCAGCATTTT.

In its sample, this clone was seen a few times. V usage is TRBV2 and J usage is TRBJ1-1; 8 bases fit TRBD1. The CDR3 spans 15 residues. The germline V gene has CDR1 SNHLY and CDR2 FYNNEI. V lost 6 bases and J lost 1; bases outside the gene matches: 7. The CDR3 nucleotides read TGTGCCAGCAGAACAGGGGGGCAAGGGAACACTGAAGCTTTCTTT. It codes for CASRTGGQGNTEAFF.

The DNA of the CDR3 is TGTGCTAGTGGTCAAGAACGGACATCCGGAATAGAAGCTTTCTTT. Residues: CASGQERTSGIEAFF. This chain links TRBV12-5 with TRBJ1-1; D perhaps matches TRBD1 (5 bases). The CDR3 loop spans 15 amino acids. The V gene lost 5 bases and the J gene lost 8 bases, with 21 bases spanning the gap. CDR1 is LGHNT and CDR2 is FRNRAP in the germline V gene.

V and J are TRBV5-1 and TRBJ2-1, with 14 nucleotides matching TRBD2. V trimming: 4 bases; J trimming: 8 bases; junction bases outside the gene matches: 8. The CDR3 runs 16 residues. Germline CDR1 and CDR2: SGHRS and YFSETQ. DNA for the CDR3: TGCGCCAGCAGCCCAGGGACTAGCGGGAGACCCGATGAGCAGTTCTTC. Residues: CASSPGTSGRPDEQFF.

This clone has more than one count but fewer than ten. V gene TRBV10-3 combines with J gene TRBJ1-1, with 8 bases aligning to TRBD1. Germline V lookup: CDR1 ENHRY, CDR2 SYGVKD. After removal of 6 bases from V and 4 bases from J, the junction contained 4 bases not matched to a gene. CDR3 length: 13 amino acids. The CDR3 coding sequence is TGTGCCATCAGAGAGACAGGGGCCACTGAAGCTTTCTTT. This gives the protein CAIRETGATEAFF.

The V and J genes are TRBV28 and TRBJ2-7; 8 bases match TRBD2. Trimming cost V 5 bases and J 6 bases; bases outside gene matches: 6. CDR1 MDHEN and CDR2 SYDVKM come from the germline V gene. The CDR3 spans 13 residues. The CDR3 protein is CASSGTSTGEQYF. The CDR3 nucleotides are TGTGCCAGCAGTGGGACTAGTACGGGCGAGCAGTACTTC.

This clone has only a few counts. V usage is TRBV7-9 and J usage is TRBJ2-3; a possible D gene is TRBD1 (5 bases). V lost 5 bases to trimming and J lost 3 bases, with 9 bases between them. The CDR3 extends over 13 amino acids. Germline V gene sequence: CDR1 SEHNR, CDR2 FQNEAQ (reference sequence). The DNA for the CDR3 is TGTGCCAGCAGCCCTAGGGGAACAGATACGCAGTATTTT. Its protein is CASSPRGTDTQYF. The full variable domain, rest sourced from reference TRBV7-9 and TRBJ2-3, is DTGVSQNPRHKITKRGQNVTFRCDPISEHNRLYWYRQTLGQGPEFLTYFQNEAQLEKSRLLSDRFSAERPKGSFSTLEIQRTEQGDSAMYLCASSPRGTDTQYFGPGTRLTVL.

The chain combines TRBV7-9 with TRBJ2-1, with TRBD2 matching 8 bases. With V trimmed by 1 base and J by 3 bases, 2 bases remained unmatched. The CDR3 has 15 residues. CDR1 and CDR2 from the germline V gene are SEHNR and FQNEAQ (reference sequence). The CDR3 DNA follows: TGTGCCAGCAGCTTAGGCGGGAGGATCTACAATGAGCAGTTCTTC. Residues: CASSLGGRIYNEQFF.

The V call is TRBV18, the J call TRBJ2-7; TRBD1 might be the D (6 bases). Trimming shortened V by 6 bases and J by 2 bases, and 14 bases separated the two germline ends. The germline V gene has CDR1 KGHSH and CDR2 LQKENI. The CDR3 runs 14 residues. CDR3 sequence: CASSQRQETYEQYF. The DNA of the CDR3 is TGTGCCAGCTCGCAAAGACAGGAAACCTACGAGCAGTACTTC.

This sequence joins TRBV27 and TRBJ2-7, with D perhaps given as TRBD1 or TRBD2 (5 bases each). The CDR3 has 14 residues. Germline loops: CDR1 MNHEY, CDR2 SMNVEV (reference sequence). V was pared by 6 bases and J by 4 bases, with 16 bases between. In nucleotides, the CDR3 is TGTGCCAGCAGAAACCGGGACGGGCTTTACGAGCAGTACTTC. This gives the protein CASRNRDGLYEQYF.

The rearrangement joins TRBV11-3 to TRBJ2-3, with 8 bases lining up with TRBD2. V shed 5 bases, J shed 14 bases, and the junction held 15 bases outside the gene matches. The CDR3 is 14 residues long. Germline V gene sequence: CDR1 SGHNT, CDR2 YENEEA. CDR3 DNA sequence: TGTGCCAGCAGCCCGGGGACTAGAGCGTCCTCCCCGTATTTT. It is translated as CASSPGTRASSPYF.

CDR3 protein: CSEQGVLNTEAFF. DNA of the CDR3: TGCAGCGAGCAGGGTGTCCTGAACACTGAAGCTTTCTTT. This chain joins TRBV29-1 and TRBJ1-1, with D possibly being TRBD1 (5 bases). Germline-derived CDR1 and CDR2 are SQVTM and ANQGSEA. The CDR3 loop spans 13 amino acids. Trimming stripped 7 bases from V and 0 bases from J, with 12 bases between.

The CDR3 coding sequence is TGCGCCAGCAGCCCACACTCGAACACCGGGGAGCTGTTTTTT. Residues: CASSPHSNTGELFF. The gene calls are TRBV4-3 and TRBJ2-2; D gene ambiguous. Germline V lookup: CDR1 LGHNA, CDR2 YSLEER. The CDR3 has 14 residues. The V and J ends lost 4 bases and 0 bases respectively, with 6 bases between them.

The chain employs TRBV4-3 and TRBJ2-1, with D unclear. Trimming left V 1 base short and J 5 bases short, with 9 bases between. CDR1 and CDR2 from the germline V gene are LGHNA and YSLEER. The CDR3 covers 14 residues. The CDR3 spells CASSQVGSDNEQFF. CDR3 sequence (DNA): TGCGCCAGCAGCCAAGTTGGTAGTGACAATGAGCAGTTCTTC.

This chain joins TRBV9 and TRBJ1-4; perhaps TRBD1 as D (5 bases). Trimming took off 6 bases at V and 0 bases at J, with 18 bases between the two ends. CDR1 is SGDLS, CDR2 YYNGEE, per germline. This CDR3 has 17 amino acids. In DNA form, the CDR3 reads TGTGCCAGCACCGCCGGGGGGGGACCTGCAACTAATGAAAAACTGTTTTTT. This gives the protein CASTAGGGPATNEKLFF.